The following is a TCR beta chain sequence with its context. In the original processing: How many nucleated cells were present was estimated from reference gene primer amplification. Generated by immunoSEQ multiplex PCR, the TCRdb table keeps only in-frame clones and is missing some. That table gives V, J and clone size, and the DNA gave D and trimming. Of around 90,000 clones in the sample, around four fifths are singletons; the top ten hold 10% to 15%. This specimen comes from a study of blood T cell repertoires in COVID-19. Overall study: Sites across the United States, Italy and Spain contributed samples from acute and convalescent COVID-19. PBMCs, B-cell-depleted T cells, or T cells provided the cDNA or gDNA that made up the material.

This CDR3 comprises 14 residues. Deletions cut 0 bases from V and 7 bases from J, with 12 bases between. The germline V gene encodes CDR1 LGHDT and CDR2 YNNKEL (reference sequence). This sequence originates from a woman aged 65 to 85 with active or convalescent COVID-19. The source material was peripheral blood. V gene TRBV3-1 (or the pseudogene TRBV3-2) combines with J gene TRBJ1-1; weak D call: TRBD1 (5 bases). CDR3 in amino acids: CASSQEFGGREAFF. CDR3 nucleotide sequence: TGTGCCAGCAGCCAAGAATTCGGGGGACGTGAAGCTTTCTTT.